This TCR beta chain is drawn from a study of Graves' ophthalmopathy and Graves' hyperthyroidism. The overall study: Being free of ophthalmopathy for 18 months of follow-up defined stable hyperthyroidism.

The CDR3 is 14 amino acids. Hyperthyroidism patients were newly diagnosed, ill under 2 months, and aged 18 to 65 years. Findings and limits, study-wide: Sensitivity of roughly 71% and specificity of roughly 78% were achieved by the model that predicted ophthalmopathy progression. Blood shared most expanded thyroid clonotypes above 0.001 frequency.

TCR beta CDR3 regions were amplified from RNA transcripts. Following a first-round RT-PCR that used HTBI primers, a second-round multiplex PCR was carried out. One entry per CDR3 protein results from TCRdb running MiXCR on the multiplex PCR reads. The sample consists of about 1.2 million distinct CDR3 sequences, less than 45% of them appearing once. This clonotype occurred once. Its antigen is still unknown. At one end the junction does not follow the germline gene, possibly because of a read error. The sequence came from an adult man with Graves' hyperthyroidism. The chain combines TRBV12-3 or TRBV12-4 with TRBJ1-2; the D is unclear. The sequenced sample was peripheral blood or thyroid tissue (not recorded which). The chain's CDR3 is CAGSSPPGTGGYTF. DNA for the CDR3: TGTGCCGGCAGCTCCCCGCCGGGCACCGGTGGCTACACCTTC.